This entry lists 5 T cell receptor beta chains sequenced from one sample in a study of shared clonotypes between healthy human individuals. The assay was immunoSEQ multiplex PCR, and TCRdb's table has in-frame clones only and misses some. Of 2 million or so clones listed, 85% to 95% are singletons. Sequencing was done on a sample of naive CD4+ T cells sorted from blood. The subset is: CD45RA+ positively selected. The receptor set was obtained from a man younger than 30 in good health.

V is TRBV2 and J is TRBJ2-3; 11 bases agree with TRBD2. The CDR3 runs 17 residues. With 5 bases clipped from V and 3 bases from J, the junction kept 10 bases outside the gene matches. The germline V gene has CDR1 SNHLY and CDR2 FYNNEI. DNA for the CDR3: TGTGCCAGCAGTATCACTTCACTAGCGGGAGTGACAGATACGCAGTATTTT. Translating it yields CASSITSLAGVTDTQYF.

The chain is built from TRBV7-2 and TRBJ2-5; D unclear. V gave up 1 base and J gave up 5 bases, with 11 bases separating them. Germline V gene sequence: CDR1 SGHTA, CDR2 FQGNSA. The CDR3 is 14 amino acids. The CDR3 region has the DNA TGTGCCAGCAGCTTAGTTAGGGCCTCTGAGACCCAGTACTTC. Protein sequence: CASSLVRASETQYF.

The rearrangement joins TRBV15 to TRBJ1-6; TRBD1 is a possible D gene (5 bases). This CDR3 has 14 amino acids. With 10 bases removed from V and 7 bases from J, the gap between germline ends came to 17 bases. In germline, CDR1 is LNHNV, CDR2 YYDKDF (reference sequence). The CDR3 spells CAIQSGTTNSPLHF. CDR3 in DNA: TGTGCCATTCAGTCCGGGACCACCAATTCACCCCTCCACTTT.

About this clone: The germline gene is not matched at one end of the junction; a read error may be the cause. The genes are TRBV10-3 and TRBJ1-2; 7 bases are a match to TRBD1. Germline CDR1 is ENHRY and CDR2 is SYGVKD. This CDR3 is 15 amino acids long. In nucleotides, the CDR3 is TGTGCCAGCAGTACCCGACGACAGGGACCGTTTGGCTACACCTTC. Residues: CASSTRRQGPFGYTF.

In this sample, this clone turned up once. DNA of the CDR3: TGTGCCAGCATTACGCAGGGGGCAGGATTAGGCTACACCTTC. Translating gives CASITQGAGLGYTF. The chain couples TRBV6-6 to TRBJ1-2; 8 nucleotides align to TRBD1. V trimming: 7 bases; J trimming: 8 bases; junction bases outside the gene matches: 12. Germline-derived CDR1 and CDR2 are MNHNY and SVGAGI (reference sequence). The CDR3 is 14 amino acids.